The 10 T cell receptor beta chains listed next were all sequenced from one sample in a study of beta chain features in type 1 diabetes. Expressed TCRB transcripts were sequenced, since all the RNA that had been isolated was reverse transcribed. Assay used: immunoSEQ multiplex PCR; TCRdb lists only in-frame clones, some missing. The sample contains 300,000 to 450,000 clones, over 10% of which appear only once. The sample was naive CD4+ T cells from blood. The receptor set was obtained from a man aged 18 to 30 in good health.

This clone was counted a few times. The rearrangement uses TRBV28 and TRBJ2-4; D not certain. Trimming stripped 5 bases from V and 4 bases from J, with 12 bases between. Germline CDR1 reads MDHEN; CDR2 reads SYDVKM. This CDR3 has 14 residues. The CDR3 region is CASSPPGSKNIQYF. DNA for the CDR3: TGTGCCAGCAGTCCGCCCGGGTCGAAAAACATTCAGTACTTC.

This clone was detected only a few times. This chain joins TRBV7-2 and TRBJ2-7; TRBD2 matches 9 bases. Germline V lookup: CDR1 SGHTA, CDR2 FQGNSA. Trimming at V came to 4 bases and at J to 3 bases, leaving 7 bases not matched to a gene. This CDR3 spans 15 amino acids. DNA for the CDR3: TGTGCCAGCAGCTCCGGACTAGCGCTCGGCTACGAGCAGTACTTC. This sequence encodes CASSSGLALGYEQYF.

This clone was counted between two and nine times. The V and J genes are TRBV7-2 and TRBJ2-1; D remains ambiguous. V dropped 4 bases and J dropped 3 bases, with 7 bases sitting between them. CDR1 is SGHTA and CDR2 is FQGNSA in the germline V gene. The CDR3 consists of 13 residues. The CDR3 sequence: CASSSHLYNEQFF. In DNA form, the CDR3 reads TGTGCCAGCAGCTCACATCTCTACAATGAGCAGTTCTTC.

The V call is TRBV7-2, the J call TRBJ2-1; tentative D call: TRBD1 (6 bases). Germline CDR1 is SGHTA and CDR2 is FQGNSA. The CDR3 is 16 residues long. V was pared by 4 bases and J by 2 bases, with 15 bases between. In DNA, the CDR3 is TGTGCCAGCAGCTCCCCTAGGGGGTCCACCTACAATGAGCAGTTCTTC. Its translation: CASSSPRGSTYNEQFF.

The gene calls are TRBV14 and TRBJ2-7; 10 bases fit TRBD2. The length of the CDR3 is 16 residues. J was trimmed by 4 bases and V by 1 base; bases with no gene match: 7. The V gene's germline CDR1 is SGHDN and CDR2 FVKESK. CDR3 amino acids: CASSQGLLAGPYEQYF. CDR3 coding DNA: TGTGCCAGCAGCCAAGGCCTACTAGCGGGGCCGTACGAGCAGTACTTC. The whole variable domain, filled in from reference TRBV14 and TRBJ2-7, reads EAGVTQFPSHSVIEKGQTVTLRCDPISGHDNLYWYRRVMGKEIKFLLHFVKESKQDESGMPNNRFLAERTGGTYSTLKVQPAELEDSGVYFCASSQGLLAGPYEQYFGPGTRLTVT.

This clone was detected a few times. The chain joins TRBV28 to TRBJ1-1, with D possibly TRBD1 on 5 matching bases. This CDR3 is 13 amino acids long. The V end lost 7 bases, the J end lost 4 bases, and 13 bases lay between the germline ends. Germline values: CDR1 MDHEN, CDR2 SYDVKM. CDR3 amino acids: CASMVGGGTEAFF. CDR3 in DNA: TGTGCCAGCATGGTTGGGGGAGGCACTGAAGCTTTCTTT.

This rearrangement joins TRBV4-1 to TRBJ2-7; D gene unclear. V was clipped by 1 base and J by 7 bases, with 11 bases between them. Germline V gene lookup returns CDR1 MGHRA and CDR2 YSYEKL. The CDR3 has 13 residues. The CDR3 protein is CASSQVRSGEQYF. In DNA form, the CDR3 reads TGCGCCAGCAGCCAAGTCCGGTCCGGGGAGCAGTACTTC.

The chain is built from TRBV19 and TRBJ2-5, with TRBD1 matching over 7 bases. CDR1 is LNHDA and CDR2 is SQIVND in the germline V gene (reference sequence). The CDR3 has 14 amino acids. Germline trimming cut 6 bases from V and 5 bases from J; bases unmatched to any gene: 9. The CDR3 coding sequence is TGTGCCAGTAGCCTACAGGGGCTGTTGGAGACCCAGTACTTC. Protein sequence: CASSLQGLLETQYF.

This chain uses TRBV25-1 with TRBJ2-5; possible D gene TRBD2, 6 bases. The CDR3 is 15 amino acids. From germline, CDR1 is MGHDK and CDR2 SYGVNS. V lost 3 bases and J lost 5, with 16 bases in between. Written as DNA, the CDR3 is TGTGCCAGCAGTGACTATGACTGGGGGAGGGAGACCCAGTACTTC. The encoded protein is CASSDYDWGRETQYF.

In this sample, this clone turned up a few times. This rearrangement joins TRBV4-2 to TRBJ2-3; D is uncertain. The CDR3 covers 19 residues. The germline gives CDR1 LGHNA, CDR2 YNFKEQ. With 0 bases removed from V and 1 base from J, the gap between germline ends came to 20 bases. CDR3 nucleotides: TGTGCCAGCAGCCAAGATCGAGAATGGTCTGGTTTGGGCACAGATACGCAGTATTTT. It translates to CASSQDREWSGLGTDTQYF.